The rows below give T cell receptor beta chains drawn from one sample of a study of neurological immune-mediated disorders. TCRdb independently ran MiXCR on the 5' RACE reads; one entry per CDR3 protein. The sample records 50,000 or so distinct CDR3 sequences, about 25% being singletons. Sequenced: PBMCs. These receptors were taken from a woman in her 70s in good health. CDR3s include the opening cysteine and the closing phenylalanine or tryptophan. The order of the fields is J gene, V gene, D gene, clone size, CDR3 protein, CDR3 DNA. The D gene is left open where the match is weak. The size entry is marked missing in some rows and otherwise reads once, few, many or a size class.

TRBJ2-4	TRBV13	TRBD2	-	CASSYGGGRNIQYF	TGTGCCAGCAGCTACGGGGGGGGTCGAAACATTCAGTACTTC
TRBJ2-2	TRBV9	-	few	CASSANSGPGGTTGELFF	TGTGCCAGCAGCGCAAACTCCGGGCCCGGAGGGACCACCGGGGAGCTGTTTTTT
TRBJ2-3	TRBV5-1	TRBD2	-	CASSYTAGADTQYF	TGCGCCAGCAGCTACACGGCGGGGGCAGATACGCAGTATTTT
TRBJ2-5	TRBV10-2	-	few	CASGERGETQYF	TGCGCCAGCGGGGAGAGGGGAGAGACCCAGTACTTC
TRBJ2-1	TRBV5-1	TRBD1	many	CASSPNRGPYNEQFF	TGCGCCAGCAGCCCGAACAGGGGGCCATACAATGAGCAGTTCTTC
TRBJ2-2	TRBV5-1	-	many	CASHPRGENTGELFF	TGCGCCAGCCATCCGCGAGGGGAGAACACCGGGGAGCTGTTTTTT
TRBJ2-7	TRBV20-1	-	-	CSAPRGGYEQYF	TGCAGTGCTCCCAGAGGCGGGTACGAGCAGTACTTC
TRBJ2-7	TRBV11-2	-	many	CASSLGRDTYEQYF	TGTGCCAGCAGCTTAGGCAGGGATACCTACGAGCAGTACTTC
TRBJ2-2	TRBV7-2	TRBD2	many	CASSLVLAGGRATGELFF	TGTGCCAGCAGCTTAGTACTAGCGGGAGGGCGAGCCACCGGGGAGCTGTTTTTT
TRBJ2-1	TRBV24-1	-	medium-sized	CATSGGGVPDSYNEQFF	TGTGCCACCAGTGGGGGCGGGGTGCCGGACTCCTACAATGAGCAGTTCTTC
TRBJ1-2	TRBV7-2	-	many	CASSLDGGIYGYTF	TGTGCCAGCAGCTTGGATGGGGGAATATATGGCTACACCTTC
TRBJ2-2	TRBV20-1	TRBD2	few	CSARDWRGKAGTSGTTGELFF	TGCAGTGCTAGAGATTGGAGAGGGAAAGCAGGGACTAGCGGGACAACCGGGGAGCTGTTTTTT
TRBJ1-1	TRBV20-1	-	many	CSAQGHSNTEAFF	TGCAGTGCTCAAGGCCACTCTAACACTGAAGCTTTCTTT
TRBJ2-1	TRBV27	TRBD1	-	CASSFGQGGSQFF	TGTGCCAGCAGTTTCGGACAGGGCGGTTCGCAGTTCTTC
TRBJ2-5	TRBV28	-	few	CASTPLVNQETQYF	TGTGCCAGCACCCCCTTGGTCAACCAAGAGACCCAGTACTTC
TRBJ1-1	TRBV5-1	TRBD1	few	CASSKMGGGDPMNTEAFF	TGCGCCAGCAGCAAGATGGGAGGGGGCGACCCAATGAACACTGAAGCTTTCTTT
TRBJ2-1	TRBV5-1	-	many	CASSLVLALGDEQFF	TGCGCCAGCAGCTTGGTTTTGGCGCTGGGGGATGAGCAGTTCTTC
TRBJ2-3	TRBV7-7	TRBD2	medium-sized	CASSPGLAEADTQYF	TGTGCCAGCAGCCCCGGGCTAGCGGAGGCAGATACGCAGTATTTT
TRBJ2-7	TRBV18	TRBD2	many	CASSQGRTSGSSEQYF	TGTGCCAGCTCACAGGGTCGTACTAGCGGGAGCTCCGAGCAGTACTTC
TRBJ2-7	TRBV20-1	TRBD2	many	CSAGGAYEQYF	TGCAGTGCGGGAGGGGCCTACGAGCAGTACTTC
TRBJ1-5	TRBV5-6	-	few	CASSLSSGQPQHF	TGTGCCAGCAGCTTGTCGTCTGGGCAGCCCCAGCATTTT
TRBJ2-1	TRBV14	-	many	CASSRLGGPYNEQFF	TGTGCCAGCAGCCGCCTGGGGGGGCCCTACAATGAGCAGTTCTTC
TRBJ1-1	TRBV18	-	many	CASSPGAQSEAFF	TGTGCCAGCTCACCGGGGGCGCAATCTGAAGCTTTCTTT
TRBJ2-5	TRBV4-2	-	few	CASSQDKASRGQYF	TGTGCCAGCAGCCAAGACAAGGCAAGTCGAGGCCAGTACTTC
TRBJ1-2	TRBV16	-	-	CASSQSTYGYTF	TGTGCCAGCAGCCAATCCACCTATGGCTACACCTTC
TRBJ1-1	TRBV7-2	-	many	CASSSRRDTEAFF	TGTGCCAGCAGCTCTCGGAGGGACACTGAAGCTTTCTTT